This TCR beta chain was found in a study of blood T cell repertoires in COVID-19. Some clones are missing from TCRdb's copy, which holds only in-frame ones; the method was immunoSEQ multiplex PCR. The sample has some 150,000 clones; roughly four fifths are singletons. Comment on this clone: The sample holds other DNA sequences that translate to the same CDR3.

The CDR3 has 14 residues. V shed 4 bases, J shed 1 base, and the junction held 2 bases outside the gene matches. The germline V gene encodes CDR1 MNHEY and CDR2 SVGAGI. The rearrangement joins TRBV6-5 to TRBJ1-1; 8 bases match TRBD1. The receptor was derived from a middle-aged man who had recovered from COVID-19. Sequencing was performed on peripheral blood. This CDR3 is CASSFGQGNTEAFF. CDR3 sequence (DNA): TGTGCCAGCAGTTTTGGACAGGGGAACACTGAAGCTTTCTTT.